This T cell receptor (beta chain) appears in the sequencing data of a study of shared clonotypes between healthy human individuals. Per the original methods: Without quality scores, immunoSEQ junctional reads could not be filtered like full-length reads. Assay used: immunoSEQ multiplex PCR; TCRdb lists only in-frame clones, some missing. V, J and clone size are taken as reported in that table, and D and trimming were inferred from the DNA itself. The table shows about half a million clones, with approximately 81% occurring only once. Germline CDR1 is MNHNS and CDR2 is SASEGT. The CDR3 is made up of 14 amino acids. As concerns this clone: This likely reflects a read error, since a far larger clone is one base away. Other DNA variants within this sample encode the same CDR3.

Specimen: PBMCs. This chain joins TRBV6-1 and TRBJ1-1; TRBD1 might be the D (5 bases). This clonotype originated in a woman aged 40 to 49 in good health. Some clones in this sample may be carry-over from other donors' samples. The CDR3 reads CASSELPGSGEAFF. CDR3 DNA: TGTGCTAGCAGTGAACTTCCAGGGAGCGGTGAAGCTTTCTTT.